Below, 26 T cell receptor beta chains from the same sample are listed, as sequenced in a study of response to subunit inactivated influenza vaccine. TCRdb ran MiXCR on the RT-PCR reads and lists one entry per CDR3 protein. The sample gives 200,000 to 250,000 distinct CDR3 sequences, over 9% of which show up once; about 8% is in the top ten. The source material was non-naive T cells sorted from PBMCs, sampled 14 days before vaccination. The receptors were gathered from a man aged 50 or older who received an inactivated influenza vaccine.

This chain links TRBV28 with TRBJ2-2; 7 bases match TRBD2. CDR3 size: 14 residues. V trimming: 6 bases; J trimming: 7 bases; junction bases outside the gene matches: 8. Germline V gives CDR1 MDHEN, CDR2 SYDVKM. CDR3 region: CASRAGQVIGELFF. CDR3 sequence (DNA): TGTGCCAGCAGAGCGGGGCAGGTGATCGGGGAGCTGTTTTTT.

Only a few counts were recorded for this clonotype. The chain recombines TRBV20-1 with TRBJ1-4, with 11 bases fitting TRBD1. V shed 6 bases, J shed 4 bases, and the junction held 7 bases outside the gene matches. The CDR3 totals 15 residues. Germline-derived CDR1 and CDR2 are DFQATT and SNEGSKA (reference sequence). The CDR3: CSALGTGGDNEKLFF. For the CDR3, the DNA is TGCAGTGCGCTCGGGACAGGGGGGGATAATGAAAAACTGTTTTTT.

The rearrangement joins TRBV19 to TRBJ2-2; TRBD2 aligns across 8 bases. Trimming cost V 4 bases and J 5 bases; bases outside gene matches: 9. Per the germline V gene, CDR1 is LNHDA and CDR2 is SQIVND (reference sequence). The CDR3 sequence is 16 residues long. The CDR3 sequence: CASSTEREYWTGELFF. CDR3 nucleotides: TGTGCCAGTAGTACCGAGCGGGAGTATTGGACCGGGGAGCTGTTTTTT.

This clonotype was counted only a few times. DNA for the CDR3: TGTGCCAGCAGTGTAAGCAGGGTAAGGACTGAAGCTTTCTTT. It codes for CASSVSRVRTEAFF. This chain joins TRBV2 and TRBJ1-1, with a weak D call TRBD1 (5 bases). This CDR3 has 14 amino acids. Trimming took 4 bases from V and 5 from J, leaving 14 bases between them. From germline, CDR1 is SNHLY and CDR2 FYNNEI.

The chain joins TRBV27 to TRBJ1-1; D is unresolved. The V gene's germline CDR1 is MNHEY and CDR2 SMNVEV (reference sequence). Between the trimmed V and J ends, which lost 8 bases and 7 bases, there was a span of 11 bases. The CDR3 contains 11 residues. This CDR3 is CASHSSGEAFF. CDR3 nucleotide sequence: TGTGCCAGCCACTCTTCGGGTGAAGCTTTCTTT.

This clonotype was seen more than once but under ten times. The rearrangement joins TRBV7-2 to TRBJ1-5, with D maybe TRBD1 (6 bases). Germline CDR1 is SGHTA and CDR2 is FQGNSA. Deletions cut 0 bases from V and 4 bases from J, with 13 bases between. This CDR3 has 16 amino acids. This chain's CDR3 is CASSLAGRGANQPQHF. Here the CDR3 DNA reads TGTGCCAGCAGCTTAGCGGGCAGGGGAGCTAATCAGCCCCAGCATTTT.

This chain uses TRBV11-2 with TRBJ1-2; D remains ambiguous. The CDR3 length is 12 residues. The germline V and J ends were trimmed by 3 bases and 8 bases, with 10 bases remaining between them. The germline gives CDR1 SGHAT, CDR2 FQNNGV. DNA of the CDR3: TGTGCCAGCAGCTTCTCAGCGGGCGGCTACACCTTC. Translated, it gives CASSFSAGGYTF.

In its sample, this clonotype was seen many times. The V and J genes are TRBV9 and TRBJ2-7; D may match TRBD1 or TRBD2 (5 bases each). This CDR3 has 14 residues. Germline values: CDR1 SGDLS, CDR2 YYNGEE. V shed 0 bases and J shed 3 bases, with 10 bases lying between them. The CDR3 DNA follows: TGTGCCAGCAGCGTAGGAGGGGCGGACTACGAGCAGTACTTC. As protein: CASSVGGADYEQYF.

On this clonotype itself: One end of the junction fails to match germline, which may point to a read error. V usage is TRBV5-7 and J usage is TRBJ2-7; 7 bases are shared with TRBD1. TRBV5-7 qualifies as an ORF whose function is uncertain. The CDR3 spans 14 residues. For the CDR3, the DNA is TGTGCCATCAGCCTCGGGACAGCCACCTACGAGCAGTACTTC. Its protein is CAISLGTATYEQYF.

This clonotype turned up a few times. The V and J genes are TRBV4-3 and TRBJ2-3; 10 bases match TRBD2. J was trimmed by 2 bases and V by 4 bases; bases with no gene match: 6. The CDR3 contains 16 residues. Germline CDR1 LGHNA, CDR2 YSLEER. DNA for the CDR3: TGCGCCAGCAGCCCCGGACTAGCGGATTTCACAGATACGCAGTATTTT. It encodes CASSPGLADFTDTQYF.

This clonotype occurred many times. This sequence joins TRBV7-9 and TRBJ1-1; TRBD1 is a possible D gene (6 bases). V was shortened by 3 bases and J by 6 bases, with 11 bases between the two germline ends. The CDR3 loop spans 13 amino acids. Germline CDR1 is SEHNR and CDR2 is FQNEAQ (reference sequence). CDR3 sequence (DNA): TGTGCCAGCAGCTTTAGTCGGACAGCTGAAGCTTTCTTT. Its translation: CASSFSRTAEAFF.

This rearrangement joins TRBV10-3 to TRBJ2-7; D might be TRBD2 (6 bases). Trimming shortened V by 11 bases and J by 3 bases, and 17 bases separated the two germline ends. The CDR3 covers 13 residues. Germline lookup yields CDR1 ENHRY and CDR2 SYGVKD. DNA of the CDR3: TGTGCCTCCAGGCGGGACCAGATCTACGAGCAGTACTTC. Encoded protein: CASRRDQIYEQYF.

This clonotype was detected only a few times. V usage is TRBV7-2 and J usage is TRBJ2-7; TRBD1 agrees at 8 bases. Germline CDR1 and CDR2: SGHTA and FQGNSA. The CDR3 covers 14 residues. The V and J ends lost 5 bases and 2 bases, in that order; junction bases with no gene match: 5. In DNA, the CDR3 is TGTGCCAGCAGCGCAGGACAGGGAGCCTACGAGCAGTACTTC. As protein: CASSAGQGAYEQYF.

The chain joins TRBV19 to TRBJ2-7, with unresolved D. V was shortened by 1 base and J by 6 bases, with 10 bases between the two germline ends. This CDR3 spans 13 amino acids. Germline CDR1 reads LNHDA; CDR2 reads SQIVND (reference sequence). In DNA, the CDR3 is TGTGCCAGTAGTATAGGATGGAGTGGCGAGCAGTACTTC. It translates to CASSIGWSGEQYF.

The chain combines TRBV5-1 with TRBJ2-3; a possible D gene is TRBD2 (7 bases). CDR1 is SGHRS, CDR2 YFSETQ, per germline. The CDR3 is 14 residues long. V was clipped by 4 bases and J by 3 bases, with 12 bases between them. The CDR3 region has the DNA TGCGCCAGCAGCCCCGGGGGGCCAACAGATACGCAGTATTTT. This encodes CASSPGGPTDTQYF.

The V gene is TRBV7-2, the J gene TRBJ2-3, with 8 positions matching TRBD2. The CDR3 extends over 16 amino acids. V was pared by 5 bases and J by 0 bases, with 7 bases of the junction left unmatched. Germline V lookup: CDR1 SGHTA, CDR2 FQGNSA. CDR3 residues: CASSPNRLASTDTQYF. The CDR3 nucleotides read TGTGCCAGCAGCCCCAACCGACTAGCGAGCACAGATACGCAGTATTTT.

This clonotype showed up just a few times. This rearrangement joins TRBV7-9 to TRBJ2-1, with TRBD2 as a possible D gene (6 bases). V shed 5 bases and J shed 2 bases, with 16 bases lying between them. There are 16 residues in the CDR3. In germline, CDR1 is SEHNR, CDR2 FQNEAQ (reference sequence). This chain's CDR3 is CASSQGDGSTYNEQFF. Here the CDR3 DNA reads TGTGCCAGCAGCCAAGGGGACGGGAGCACCTACAATGAGCAGTTCTTC.

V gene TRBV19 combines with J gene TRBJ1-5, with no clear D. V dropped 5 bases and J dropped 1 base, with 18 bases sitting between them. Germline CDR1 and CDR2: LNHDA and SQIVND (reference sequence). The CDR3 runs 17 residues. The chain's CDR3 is CASSGDRALQSNQPQHF. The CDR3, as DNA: TGTGCCAGTAGTGGAGATAGAGCGCTTCAGAGCAATCAGCCCCAGCATTTT.

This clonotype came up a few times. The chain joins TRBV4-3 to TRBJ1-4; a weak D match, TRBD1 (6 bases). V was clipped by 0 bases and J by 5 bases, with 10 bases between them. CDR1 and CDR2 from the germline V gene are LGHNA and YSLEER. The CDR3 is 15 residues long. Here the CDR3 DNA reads TGCGCCAGCAGCCAAGAGGACAGCTCAAATGAAAAACTGTTTTTT. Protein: CASSQEDSSNEKLFF.

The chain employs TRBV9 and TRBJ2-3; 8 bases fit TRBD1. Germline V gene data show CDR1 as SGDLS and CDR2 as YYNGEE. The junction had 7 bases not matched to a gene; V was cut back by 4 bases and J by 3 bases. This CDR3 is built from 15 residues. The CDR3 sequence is CASSTRTGKTDTQYF. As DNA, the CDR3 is TGTGCCAGCAGCACGAGGACAGGGAAAACAGATACGCAGTATTTT.

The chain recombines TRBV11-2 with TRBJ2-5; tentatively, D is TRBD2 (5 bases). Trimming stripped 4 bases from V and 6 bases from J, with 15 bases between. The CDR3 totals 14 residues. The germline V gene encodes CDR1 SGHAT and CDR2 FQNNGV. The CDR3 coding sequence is TGTGCCAGCAGCTCGACCGACTATTCGCAGACCCAGTACTTC. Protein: CASSSTDYSQTQYF.

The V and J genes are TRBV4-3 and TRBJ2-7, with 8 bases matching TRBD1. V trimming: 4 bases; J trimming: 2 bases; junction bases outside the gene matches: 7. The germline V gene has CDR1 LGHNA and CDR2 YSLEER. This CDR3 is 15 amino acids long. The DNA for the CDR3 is TGCGCCAGCAGCCCGAGACAGGGGCGCACCTACGAGCAGTACTTC. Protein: CASSPRQGRTYEQYF.

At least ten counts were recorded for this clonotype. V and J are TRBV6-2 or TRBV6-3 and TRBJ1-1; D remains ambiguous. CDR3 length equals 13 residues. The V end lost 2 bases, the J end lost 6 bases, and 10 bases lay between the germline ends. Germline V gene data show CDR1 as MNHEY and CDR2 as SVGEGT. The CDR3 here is CASSYHPSSEAFF. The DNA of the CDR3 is TGTGCCAGCAGTTACCATCCGAGCTCTGAAGCTTTCTTT.

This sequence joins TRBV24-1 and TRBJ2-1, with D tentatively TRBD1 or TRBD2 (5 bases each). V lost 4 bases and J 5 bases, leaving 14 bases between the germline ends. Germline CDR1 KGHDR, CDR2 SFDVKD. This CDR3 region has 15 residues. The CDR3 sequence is CATSERTGTDNEQFF. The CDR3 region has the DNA TGTGCCACCAGTGAGCGAACCGGGACGGACAATGAGCAGTTCTTC.

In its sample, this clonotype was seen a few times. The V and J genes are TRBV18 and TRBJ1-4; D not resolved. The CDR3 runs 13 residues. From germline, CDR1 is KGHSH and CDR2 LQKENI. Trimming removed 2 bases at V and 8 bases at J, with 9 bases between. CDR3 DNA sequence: TGTGCCAGCTCACCAGGGCTTGACGAAAAACTGTTTTTT. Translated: CASSPGLDEKLFF.

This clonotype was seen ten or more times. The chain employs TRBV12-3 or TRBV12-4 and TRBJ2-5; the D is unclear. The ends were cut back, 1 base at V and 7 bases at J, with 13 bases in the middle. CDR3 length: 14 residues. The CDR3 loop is CASSLVAASGTQYF. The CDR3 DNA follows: TGTGCCAGCAGTTTAGTGGCCGCGTCGGGGACCCAGTACTTC.